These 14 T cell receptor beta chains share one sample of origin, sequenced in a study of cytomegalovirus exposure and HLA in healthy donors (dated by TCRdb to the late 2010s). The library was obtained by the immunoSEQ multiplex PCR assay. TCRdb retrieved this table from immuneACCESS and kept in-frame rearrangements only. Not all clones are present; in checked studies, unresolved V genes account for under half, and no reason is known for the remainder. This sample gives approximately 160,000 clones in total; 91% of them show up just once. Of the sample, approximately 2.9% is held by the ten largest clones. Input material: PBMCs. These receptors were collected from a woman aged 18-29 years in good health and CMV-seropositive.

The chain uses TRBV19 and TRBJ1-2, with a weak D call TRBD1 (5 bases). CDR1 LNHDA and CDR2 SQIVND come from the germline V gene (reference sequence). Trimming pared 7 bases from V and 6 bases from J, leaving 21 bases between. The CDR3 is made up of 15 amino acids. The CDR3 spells CASKGPGPIPDGYTF. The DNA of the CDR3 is TGTGCCAGTAAGGGGCCAGGGCCGATACCTGATGGCTACACCTTC.

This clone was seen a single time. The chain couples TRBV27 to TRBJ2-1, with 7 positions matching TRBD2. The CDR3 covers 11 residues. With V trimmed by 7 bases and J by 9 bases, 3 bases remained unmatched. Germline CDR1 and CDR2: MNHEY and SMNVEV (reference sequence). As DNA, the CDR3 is TGTGCCAGCACGGGACTAACTGAGCAGTTCTTC. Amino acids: CASTGLTEQFF.

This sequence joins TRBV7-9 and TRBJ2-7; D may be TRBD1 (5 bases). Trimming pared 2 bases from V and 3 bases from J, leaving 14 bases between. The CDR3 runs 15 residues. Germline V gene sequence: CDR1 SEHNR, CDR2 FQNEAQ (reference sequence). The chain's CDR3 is CASSLPLGQGYEQYF. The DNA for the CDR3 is TGTGCCAGCAGCTTACCCCTCGGCCAGGGCTACGAGCAGTACTTC. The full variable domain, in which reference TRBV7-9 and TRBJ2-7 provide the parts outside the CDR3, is DTGVSQNPRHKITKRGQNVTFRCDPISEHNRLYWYRQTLGQGPEFLTYFQNEAQLEKSRLLSDRFSAERPKGSFSTLEIQRTEQGDSAMYLCASSLPLGQGYEQYFGPGTRLTVT.

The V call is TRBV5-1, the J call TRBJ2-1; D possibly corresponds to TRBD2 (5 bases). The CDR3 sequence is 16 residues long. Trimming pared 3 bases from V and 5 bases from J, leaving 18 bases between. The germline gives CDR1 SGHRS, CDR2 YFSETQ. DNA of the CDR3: TGCGCCAGCAGCTGGAGAATGGGAGTCTCAAACAATGAGCAGTTCTTC. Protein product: CASSWRMGVSNNEQFF.

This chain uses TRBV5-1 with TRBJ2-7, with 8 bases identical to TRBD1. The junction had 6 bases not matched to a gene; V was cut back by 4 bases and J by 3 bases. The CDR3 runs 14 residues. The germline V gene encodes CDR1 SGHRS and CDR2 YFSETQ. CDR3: CASSRGQGSYEQYF. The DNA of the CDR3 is TGCGCCAGCAGCAGAGGACAGGGAAGCTACGAGCAGTACTTC.

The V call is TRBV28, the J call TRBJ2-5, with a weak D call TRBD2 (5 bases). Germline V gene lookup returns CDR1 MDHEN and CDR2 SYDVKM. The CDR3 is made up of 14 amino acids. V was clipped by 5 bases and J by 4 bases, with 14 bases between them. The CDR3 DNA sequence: TGTGCCAGCAGTGTGGATCGGGCGGGAGAGACCCAGTACTTC. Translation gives CASSVDRAGETQYF.

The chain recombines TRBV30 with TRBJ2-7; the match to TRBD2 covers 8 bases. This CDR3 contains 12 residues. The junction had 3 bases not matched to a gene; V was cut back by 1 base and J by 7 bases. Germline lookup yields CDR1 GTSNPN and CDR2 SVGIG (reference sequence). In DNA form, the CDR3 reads TGTGCCTGGAGTGCCCCGGGGGGGGAGCAGTACTTC. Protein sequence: CAWSAPGGEQYF.

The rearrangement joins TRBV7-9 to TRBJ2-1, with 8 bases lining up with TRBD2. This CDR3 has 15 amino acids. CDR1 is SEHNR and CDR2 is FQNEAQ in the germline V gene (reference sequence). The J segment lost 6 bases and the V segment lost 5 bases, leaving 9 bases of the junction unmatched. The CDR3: CASSRTSGDSNEQFF. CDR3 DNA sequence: TGTGCCAGCAGCCGTACTAGCGGAGACAGCAATGAGCAGTTCTTC.

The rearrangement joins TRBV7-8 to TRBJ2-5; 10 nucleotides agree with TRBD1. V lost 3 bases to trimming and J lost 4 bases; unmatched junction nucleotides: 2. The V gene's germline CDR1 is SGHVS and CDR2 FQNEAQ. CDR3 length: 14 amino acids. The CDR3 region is CASSFRTGGETQYF. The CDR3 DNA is TGTGCCAGCAGCTTCCGGACAGGGGGAGAGACCCAGTACTTC.

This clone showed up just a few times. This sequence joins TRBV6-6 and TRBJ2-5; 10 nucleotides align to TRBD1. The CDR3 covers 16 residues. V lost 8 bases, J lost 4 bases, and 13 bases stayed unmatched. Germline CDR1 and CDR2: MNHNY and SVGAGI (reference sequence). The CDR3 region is CASWGGDRGRPETQYF. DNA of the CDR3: TGTGCCAGCTGGGGGGGGGACAGGGGTCGTCCAGAGACCCAGTACTTC.

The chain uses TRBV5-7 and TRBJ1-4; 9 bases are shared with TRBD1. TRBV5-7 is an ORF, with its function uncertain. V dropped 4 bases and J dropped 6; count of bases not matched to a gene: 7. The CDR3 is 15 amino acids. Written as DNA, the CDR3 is TGTGCCAGCAGCGCATACAGGGGGCGTCATGAAAAACTGTTTTTT. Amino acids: CASSAYRGRHEKLFF.

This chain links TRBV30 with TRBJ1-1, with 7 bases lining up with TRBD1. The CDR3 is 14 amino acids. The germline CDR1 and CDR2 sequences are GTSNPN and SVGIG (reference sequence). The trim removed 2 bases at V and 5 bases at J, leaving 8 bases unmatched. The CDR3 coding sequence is TGTGCCTGGAGTAAAAACAGGGGCGGGACTGAAGCTTTCTTT. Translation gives CAWSKNRGGTEAFF.

The CDR3 loop is CASSPPGRGTEAFF. The CDR3 DNA sequence: TGCGCCAGCAGCCCTCCAGGCAGGGGTACTGAAGCTTTCTTT. The chain couples TRBV5-1 to TRBJ1-1, with a tentative D call TRBD1 (6 bases). CDR3 length: 14 residues. Between the trimmed V and J ends, which lost 4 bases and 5 bases, there was a span of 15 bases. Germline CDR1 reads SGHRS; CDR2 reads YFSETQ.

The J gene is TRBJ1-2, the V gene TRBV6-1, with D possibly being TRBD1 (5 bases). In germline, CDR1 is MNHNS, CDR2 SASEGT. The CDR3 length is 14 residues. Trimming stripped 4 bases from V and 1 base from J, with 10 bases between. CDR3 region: CASSGQRLNYGYTF. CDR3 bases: TGTGCCAGCAGTGGACAGAGACTTAACTATGGCTACACCTTC.